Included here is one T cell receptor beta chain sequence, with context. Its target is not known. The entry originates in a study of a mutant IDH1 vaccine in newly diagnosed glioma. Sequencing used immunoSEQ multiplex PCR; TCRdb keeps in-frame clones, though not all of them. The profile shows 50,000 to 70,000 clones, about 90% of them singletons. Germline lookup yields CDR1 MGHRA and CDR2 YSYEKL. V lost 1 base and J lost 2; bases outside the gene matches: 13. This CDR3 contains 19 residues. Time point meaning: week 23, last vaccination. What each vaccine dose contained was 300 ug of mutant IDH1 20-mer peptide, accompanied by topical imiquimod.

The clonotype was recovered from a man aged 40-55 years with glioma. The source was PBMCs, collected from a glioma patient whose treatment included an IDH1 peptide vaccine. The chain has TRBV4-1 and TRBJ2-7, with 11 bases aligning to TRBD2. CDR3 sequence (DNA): TGCGCCAGCAGCCAAGCCCCACAAACCGGGACTAGCGGTACCTACGAGCAGTACTTC. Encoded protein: CASSQAPQTGTSGTYEQYF.